This T cell receptor beta chain was sequenced in a study of blood T cell repertoires in COVID-19. About the study: Acute and convalescent COVID-19 samples came from the United States, Italy and Spain.

Libraries were prepared by immunoSEQ multiplex PCR; TCRdb keeps only in-frame clonotypes and omits some of them. The sample holds about 68,000 clones; nearly 90% are singletons and the top ten take more than 3%. The V end was cut by 2 bases, the J end by 5 bases, with 7 bases between. From germline, CDR1 is SGHAT and CDR2 FQNNGV. CDR3 length: 12 residues. The sequenced material came from peripheral blood. The sequence derives from a woman in her 50s with COVID-19, enrolled during active disease. This chain joins TRBV11-2 and TRBJ2-7; D ambiguous. In DNA form, the CDR3 reads TGTGCCAGCAGCTTAAGCCTGAACGAGCAGTACTTC. As protein: CASSLSLNEQYF. The entire variable domain, with the rest obtained from reference TRBV11-2 and TRBJ2-7, is as follows: EAGVAQSPRYKIIEKRQSVAFWCNPISGHATLYWYQQILGQGPKLLIQFQNNGVVDDSQLPKDRFSAERLKGVDSTLKIQPAKLEDSAVYLCASSLSLNEQYFGPGTRLTVT.